This is a list of T cell receptor beta chains from one sample in a study of blood T cell repertoires in COVID-19. Only in-frame clones appear in the TCRdb table, and some are missing; sequencing was by immunoSEQ multiplex PCR. The table lists 100,000 or so clones, 87% of them singletons, with around 5.3% in the top ten. Sequenced: peripheral blood. The receptors stem from a woman in her fifties or sixties with COVID-19, enrolled during active disease. Both conserved end residues are part of each CDR3. The order of the fields is clone size, J gene, V gene, D gene, CDR3 protein, CDR3 DNA. D genes are given only for firm matches. Only part of the rows carry a size: once, few, many, or a class if the clone is expanded.

>few|TRBJ1-6|TRBV30|NA
CAWSVDRPLRGNSPLHF
TGTGCCTGGAGTGTTGATAGGCCTTTACGGGGGAATTCACCCCTCCACTTT
>NA|TRBJ2-5|TRBV19|NA
CASSIGQNHLVETQYF
TGTGCCAGTAGTATAGGGCAAAACCATCTCGTAGAGACCCAGTACTTC
>NA|TRBJ1-5|TRBV18|NA
CASSQNSDYSNQPQHF
TGTGCCAGCTCACAAAATTCAGACTATAGCAATCAGCCCCAGCATTTT
>NA|TRBJ1-6|TRBV30|NA
CAWTAGSWSLHF
TGTGCCTGGACGGCAGGGTCATGGTCCCTCCACTTT
>NA|TRBJ2-5|TRBV2|TRBD2
CASSELLAGGQETQYF
TGTGCCAGCAGTGAACTTTTAGCGGGGGGCCAAGAGACCCAGTACTTC
>NA|TRBJ2-5|TRBV9|NA
CASSVGASQETQYF
TGTGCCAGCAGCGTAGGGGCTTCCCAAGAGACCCAGTACTTC
>NA|TRBJ2-3|TRBV3-1/TRBV3-2|TRBD1
CASSQIQGAGDTQYF
TGTGCCAGCAGCCAAATACAGGGGGCGGGAGATACGCAGTATTTT
>NA|TRBJ1-1|TRBV7-6|NA
CASSLRTAGLNTEAFF
TGTGCCAGCAGCCTAAGGACAGCGGGACTGAACACTGAAGCTTTCTTT
>NA|TRBJ2-5|TRBV14|TRBD1
CASSQAGGWETQYF
TGTGCCAGCAGCCAGGCAGGGGGCTGGGAGACCCAGTACTTC
>NA|TRBJ2-5|TRBV20-1|TRBD1
CSACDPGQGLQETQYF
TGCAGTGCTTGTGATCCGGGACAGGGGTTGCAAGAGACCCAGTACTTC
>NA|TRBJ2-7|TRBV10-3|TRBD2
CAISPGGSGGHSYEQYF
TGTGCCATCAGCCCAGGCGGGAGCGGGGGCCACTCCTACGAGCAGTACTTC
>few|TRBJ1-5|TRBV6-5|TRBD1
CASSYSQGAGQPQHF
TGTGCCAGCAGTTACTCTCAGGGGGCAGGACAGCCCCAGCATTTT
>NA|TRBJ1-2|TRBV4-2|TRBD1
CASSQETGRYGGYTF
TGTGCCAGCAGCCAAGAGACAGGGAGGTACGGTGGCTACACCTTC
>once|TRBJ2-7|TRBV5-1|NA
CASSLAGGIYEQYF
TGCGCCAGCAGCTTGGCAGGAGGGATCTACGAGCAGTACTTC
>NA|TRBJ2-5|TRBV19|TRBD1
CASRRGQLQETQYF
TGTGCCAGTAGAAGGGGACAGCTCCAAGAGACCCAGTACTTC
>NA|TRBJ2-7|TRBV3-1/TRBV3-2|NA
CASSQDGGLAYEQYF
TGTGCCAGCAGCCAGGACGGGGGGCTTGCGTACGAGCAGTACTTC
>once|TRBJ2-7|TRBV28|TRBD2
CATEGQTSGAYEQYF
TGTGCCACCGAGGGACAGACTAGCGGGGCGTACGAGCAGTACTTC
>NA|TRBJ1-1|TRBV14|NA
CASSQGPPRMDTEAFF
TGTGCCAGCAGCCAGGGCCCTCCAAGGATGGACACTGAAGCTTTCTTT
>NA|TRBJ1-1|TRBV18|NA
CASTYGSNTEAFF
TGTGCCAGCACGTACGGGAGTAACACTGAAGCTTTCTTT
>NA|TRBJ2-3|TRBV4-2|TRBD2
CASSQDSGGVTDTQYF
TGTGCCAGCAGCCAAGATAGCGGGGGAGTCACAGATACGCAGTATTTT
>NA|TRBJ2-3|TRBV7-9|NA
CASRRRLGSADTQYF
TGTGCCAGCAGAAGAAGGCTAGGATCTGCGGATACGCAGTATTTT
>NA|TRBJ1-1|TRBV3-1/TRBV3-2|NA
CASRLLQNTEAFF
TGTGCCAGCAGATTACTGCAGAACACTGAAGCTTTCTTT
>NA|TRBJ2-7|TRBV12-3/TRBV12-4|TRBD1
CASSPNSGTAYF
TGTGCCAGCAGTCCCAACTCCGGGACAGCATACTTC
>NA|TRBJ1-2|TRBV5-1|TRBD1
CASSSAQGVNGYTF
TGCGCCAGCAGCTCCGCACAGGGGGTAAATGGCTACACCTTC
>few|TRBJ1-6|TRBV4-3|NA
CASSQESLYNSPLHF
TGCGCCAGCAGCCAAGAGAGTCTTTATAATTCACCCCTCCACTTT
>NA|TRBJ2-3|TRBV7-3|TRBD2
CASSSFGGGTDTQYF
TGTGCCAGCAGCTCCTTCGGCGGGGGGACAGATACGCAGTATTTT
>once|TRBJ1-2|TRBV28|TRBD1
CASSSWTGAYGYTF
TGTGCCAGCAGTTCTTGGACAGGGGCCTATGGCTACACCTTC
>NA|TRBJ2-5|TRBV19|TRBD2
CASSGGLAGGETQYF
TGTGCCAGTAGCGGGGGACTAGCGGGGGGAGAGACCCAGTACTTC
>NA|TRBJ2-3|TRBV19|NA
CASSHRSARGDTQYF
TGTGCCAGTAGCCATAGGTCCGCGCGGGGAGATACGCAGTATTTT
>NA|TRBJ2-7|TRBV28|NA
CASRSTVYEQYF
TGTGCCAGCAGGTCAACTGTCTACGAGCAGTACTTC
>once|TRBJ2-7|TRBV7-6|TRBD1
CASSLTPFDRAYEQYF
TGTGCCAGCAGCCTAACTCCTTTCGACAGGGCTTACGAGCAGTACTTC
>NA|TRBJ2-7|TRBV14|TRBD1
CASSHDRGYEQYF
TGTGCCAGCAGCCATGACAGGGGCTACGAGCAGTACTTC
>NA|TRBJ2-2|TRBV19|NA
CASNKGHNTGELFF
TGTGCCAGTAATAAGGGACACAACACCGGGGAGCTGTTTTTT
>NA|TRBJ2-3|TRBV30|TRBD1
CAWSPGQGDTDTQYF
TGTGCCTGGAGTCCTGGACAGGGGGACACAGATACGCAGTATTTT
>NA|TRBJ1-5|TRBV30|NA
CAWSRDEGNQPQHF
TGTGCCTGGAGCAGGGATGAAGGCAATCAGCCCCAGCATTTT
>NA|TRBJ2-5|TRBV9|NA
CASSVYGGQETQYF
TGTGCCAGCAGCGTTTATGGAGGGCAAGAGACCCAGTACTTC
>NA|TRBJ2-7|TRBV11-2|NA
CASSLVQTDMAYEQYF
TGTGCCAGCAGCTTAGTCCAGACTGATATGGCCTACGAGCAGTACTTC
>NA|TRBJ2-5|TRBV19|NA
CASSLLPGGRQTQYF
TGTGCCAGTAGTCTCCTCCCCGGGGGGCGGCAGACCCAGTACTTC
>NA|TRBJ2-1|TRBV5-4|TRBD2
CASSFKSGGRDDEQFF
TGTGCCAGCAGCTTTAAAAGCGGGGGGAGAGACGATGAGCAGTTCTTC
>NA|TRBJ1-3|TRBV4-1|NA
CASSQGLDSGNTIYF
TGCGCCAGCAGCCAAGGACTTGACTCTGGAAACACCATATATTTT
>NA|TRBJ1-6|TRBV7-2|TRBD1
CASRQGGNSPLHF
TGTGCCAGCCGACAGGGAGGTAATTCACCCCTCCACTTT
>NA|TRBJ2-7|TRBV4-1|TRBD1
CASSPYGTGVTYEQYF
TGCGCCAGCAGCCCATACGGGACAGGGGTTACCTACGAGCAGTACTTC
>NA|TRBJ2-5|TRBV4-1|TRBD1
CASSQDPLRDRDAVFKYF
TGCGCCAGCAGCCAAGATCCCCTTCGGGACAGGGATGCCGTTTTTAAGTACTTC
>NA|TRBJ2-1|TRBV7-2|NA
CASSYDSSYNEQFF
TGTGCCAGCAGCTACGACAGTTCCTACAATGAGCAGTTCTTC
>NA|TRBJ2-7|TRBV18|NA
CASSPVGDYYEQYF
TGTGCCAGCTCACCTGTCGGAGACTACTACGAGCAGTACTTC
>NA|TRBJ2-1|TRBV19|NA
CASSMGHGGNEQFF
TGTGCCAGTAGTATGGGTCACGGGGGCAATGAGCAGTTCTTC
>NA|TRBJ1-1|TRBV10-1|NA
CASSESRGCAEAFF
TGCGCCAGCAGTGAGTCGAGAGGGTGCGCTGAAGCTTTCTTT
>NA|TRBJ2-5|TRBV3-1/TRBV3-2|NA
CASSHHSGEETQYF
TGTGCCAGCAGCCACCACTCCGGGGAAGAGACCCAGTACTTC